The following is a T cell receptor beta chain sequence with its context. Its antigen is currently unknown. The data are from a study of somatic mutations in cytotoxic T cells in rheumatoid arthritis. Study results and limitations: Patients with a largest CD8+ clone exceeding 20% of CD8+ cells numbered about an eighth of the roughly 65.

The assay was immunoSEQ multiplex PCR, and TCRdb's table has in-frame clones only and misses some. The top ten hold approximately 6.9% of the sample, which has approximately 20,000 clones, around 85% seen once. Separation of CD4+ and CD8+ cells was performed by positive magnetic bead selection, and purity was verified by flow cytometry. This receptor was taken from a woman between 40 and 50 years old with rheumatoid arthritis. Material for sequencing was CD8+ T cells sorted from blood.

Here the CDR3 reads CASSLSGRGDGYTF. CDR3 DNA sequence: TGTGCCAGCAGTTTATCGGGCAGGGGGGATGGCTACACCTTC. The chain employs TRBV28 and TRBJ1-2, with 7 bases lining up with TRBD1. Germline V gene data show CDR1 as MDHEN and CDR2 as SYDVKM. The J segment lost 6 bases and the V segment lost 1 base, leaving 5 bases of the junction unmatched. The CDR3 is 14 amino acids.